This note documents a single T cell receptor (beta chain) sequence. Its target is not known. The junction had 7 bases not matched to a gene; V was cut back by 3 bases and J by 7 bases. Per the germline V gene, CDR1 is GTSNPN and CDR2 is SVGIG (reference sequence). The CDR3 runs 14 residues. The record originates from a study of cytomegalovirus exposure and HLA in healthy donors. Study-level results: The study found most TCR sequences rare, yet found some public TCRs in many donors.

13 Jbeta primers and 60 Vbeta primers were used for the PCR. Only in-frame clones appear in the TCRdb table, and some are missing; sequencing was by immunoSEQ multiplex PCR. The sample records 95,000 to 100,000 clones, 78% being singletons. The J gene is TRBJ2-1, the V gene TRBV30; 9 bases are a match to TRBD1. This clonotype originated in a woman between 55 and 75 years old in good health and CMV-seronegative. The sample was PBMCs. The CDR3 reads CAWSSGTGRNEQFF. CDR3 bases: TGTGCCTGGAGCTCCGGGACAGGGAGAAATGAGCAGTTCTTC.